Following are 8 T cell receptor beta chains from one sample sequenced in a study of regulatory dendritic cells for organ transplantation. Measured with immunoSEQ multiplex PCR; TCRdb has only the in-frame clones, and not every one. The table has roughly 23,000 clones, roughly 87% seen once. No antigens are known for them. CFSE-labeled sorted T cells met regulatory or mature dendritic cells for around five days. The sample was naive CD4+ T cells from blood cultured with dendritic cells. Subset described: CD45RA+ naive T cells. Source of these receptors: a human donor in good health.

J is TRBJ2-2 and V is TRBV27; 7 nucleotides line up with TRBD2. Germline assignment: CDR1 MNHEY and CDR2 SMNVEV (reference sequence). The V segment lost 5 bases and the J segment 3 bases; nucleotides outside the gene matches: 9. This CDR3 is 16 amino acids long. CDR3 sequence: CASSKTQRGYTGELFF. The CDR3 DNA is TGTGCCAGCAGTAAGACCCAGCGGGGATACACCGGGGAGCTGTTTTTT.

The genes are TRBV9 and TRBJ1-3; D is ambiguous. CDR3 length: 14 amino acids. The germline V gene encodes CDR1 SGDLS and CDR2 YYNGEE. Between the trimmed V and J ends, which lost 2 bases and 1 base, there was a span of 7 bases. The CDR3 loop is CASSVDGSGNTIYF. In nucleotides, the CDR3 is TGTGCCAGCAGCGTCGACGGATCTGGAAACACCATATATTTT. Filled out from reference TRBV9 and TRBJ1-3, the complete variable domain reads DSGVTQTPKHLITATGQRVTLRCSPRSGDLSVYWYQQSLDQGLQFLIQYYNGEERAKGNILERFSAQQFPDLHSELNLSSLELGDSALYFCASSVDGSGNTIYFGEGSWLTVV.

V and J are TRBV27 and TRBJ1-4; the D gene is possibly TRBD1 (6 bases). The CDR3 has 17 amino acids. Trimming left V 6 bases short and J 0 bases short, with 17 bases between. Germline V lookup: CDR1 MNHEY, CDR2 SMNVEV (reference sequence). The CDR3: CASRRDTSPPTNEKLFF. The CDR3 region has the DNA TGTGCCAGCAGGCGGGACACCTCCCCCCCAACTAATGAAAAACTGTTTTTT.

The gene calls are TRBV10-2 and TRBJ1-5; 9 nucleotides align to TRBD1. The CDR3 runs 17 residues. V shed 8 bases, J shed 2 bases, and the junction held 13 bases outside the gene matches. Germline lookup yields CDR1 WSHSY and CDR2 SAAADI. The CDR3 nucleotides are TGCGCCAGCGGGTTTCCCGGGACAGGGATCGGCAATCAGCCCCAGCATTTT. It yields the protein CASGFPGTGIGNQPQHF.

This sequence joins TRBV27 and TRBJ1-1; D ambiguous. In germline, CDR1 is MNHEY, CDR2 SMNVEV (reference sequence). The CDR3 has 15 amino acids. V gave up 2 bases and J gave up 0 bases, with 10 bases separating them. In DNA form, the CDR3 reads TGTGCCAGCAGTTTACGTGCGGGGTTGAACACTGAAGCTTTCTTT. This encodes CASSLRAGLNTEAFF.

The rearrangement uses TRBV29-1 and TRBJ1-1; TRBD1 agrees at 10 bases. V was pared by 6 bases and J by 3 bases, with 10 bases of the junction left unmatched. Germline-derived CDR1 and CDR2 are SQVTM and ANQGSEA. The CDR3 totals 15 residues. The DNA for the CDR3 is TGCAGCGTCAGTACATATGGACAGGGGGACACTGAAGCTTTCTTT. Encoded protein: CSVSTYGQGDTEAFF.

This clone was counted between two and nine times. The rearrangement links TRBV2 to TRBJ2-7, with D perhaps TRBD2 (6 bases). Trimming pared 7 bases from V and 1 base from J, leaving 8 bases between. The CDR3 has 12 amino acids. Germline CDR1 and CDR2: SNHLY and FYNNEI. CDR3 sequence (DNA): TGTGCCAGCACGGGGGATTCCTACGAGCAGTACTTC. Protein: CASTGDSYEQYF.

The chain joins TRBV10-1 to TRBJ2-3, with 8 positions matching TRBD1. CDR1 WNHNN and CDR2 SYGVQD come from the germline V gene (reference sequence). V was pared by 5 bases and J by 2 bases, with 18 bases of the junction left unmatched. This CDR3 is built from 19 residues. Here the CDR3 reads CASSTDRALTYPPTDTQYF. Written as DNA, the CDR3 is TGCGCCAGCAGTACGGACAGGGCCCTTACCTACCCTCCCACAGATACGCAGTATTTT.